One and the same sample provided the 25 T cell receptor beta chains below, sequenced in a study of cytomegalovirus exposure and HLA in healthy donors (dated by TCRdb to about 2017). The library was made by the immunoSEQ multiplex PCR assay. The multiplex PCR relied on a mix of 60 forward primers for TCR Vbeta segments and 13 reverse primers for TCR Jbeta segments. TCRdb holds this immuneACCESS table with in-frame rearrangements only. Some clones are missing; in checked studies, unresolved V genes explain under half, and the rest has no known cause. The sample data list 85,000 to 100,000 clones, and 55% to 75% of these were observed just once. The ten top clones hold 3.2% of the sample. The source material was PBMCs. The receptor set was obtained from a man aged 55-75 years in good health and CMV-seronegative.

The J gene is TRBJ1-2, the V gene TRBV5-1; D is unresolved. The CDR3 sequence is 13 residues long. The germline CDR1 and CDR2 sequences are SGHRS and YFSETQ. V lost 1 base to trimming and J lost 4 bases, with 8 bases between them. The DNA for the CDR3 is TGCGCCAGCAGCTTGAACAGTGCCTATGGCTACACCTTC. It encodes CASSLNSAYGYTF.

V is TRBV7-9 and J is TRBJ2-2; 10 bases agree with TRBD2. V trimming: 8 bases; J trimming: 5 bases; junction bases outside the gene matches: 11. The CDR3 contains 16 residues. CDR1 and CDR2 from the germline V gene are SEHNR and FQNEAQ (reference sequence). CDR3 loop: CASFTSSSGRTGELFF. The DNA of the CDR3 is TGTGCCAGCTTTACTTCTTCTAGCGGGAGAACCGGGGAGCTGTTTTTT. Supplemented by reference TRBV7-9 and TRBJ2-2, the full variable domain reads DTGVSQNPRHKITKRGQNVTFRCDPISEHNRLYWYRQTLGQGPEFLTYFQNEAQLEKSRLLSDRFSAERPKGSFSTLEIQRTEQGDSAMYLCASFTSSSGRTGELFFGEGSRLTVL.

This clone was detected only a few times. This sequence joins TRBV2 and TRBJ2-5; 7 nucleotides agree with TRBD2. Germline V gives CDR1 SNHLY, CDR2 FYNNEI. CDR3 size: 13 residues. Trimming at V came to 7 bases and at J to 2 bases, leaving 4 bases not matched to a gene. The CDR3 DNA follows: TGTGCCAGCAAGCGGGGAATACAAGAGACCCAGTACTTC. Translating gives CASKRGIQETQYF. The entire variable domain, with the rest obtained from reference TRBV2 and TRBJ2-5, is as follows: EPEVTQTPSHQVTQMGQEVILRCVPISNHLYFYWYRQILGQKVEFLVSFYNNEISEKSEIFDDQFSVERPDGSNFTLKIRSTKLEDSAMYFCASKRGIQETQYFGPGTRLLVL.

The chain employs TRBV5-4 and TRBJ2-4; 7 bases line up with TRBD1. Trimming removed 0 bases from V and 1 base from J; junction bases left unmatched: 1. Germline CDR1 SGHNT, CDR2 YYREEE (reference sequence). The CDR3 consists of 15 residues. The CDR3 DNA reads as TGTGCCAGCAGCTTGGGAGGGGGCGCCAAAAACATTCAGTACTTC. It is translated as CASSLGGGAKNIQYF.

This chain connects TRBV20-1 to TRBJ2-5; the D is unclear. There are 11 residues in the CDR3. V was shortened by 1 base and J by 5 bases, with 5 bases between the two germline ends. Germline CDR1 reads DFQATT; CDR2 reads SNEGSKA (reference sequence). Here the CDR3 DNA reads TGCAGTGCTAGAGTGAGGGAGACCCAGTACTTC. Its translation is CSARVRETQYF.

This sequence joins TRBV6-1 and TRBJ2-2; D is ambiguous. Germline-derived CDR1 and CDR2 are MNHNS and SASEGT. V was cut by 6 bases and J by 2 bases, with 10 bases left in between. The CDR3 runs to 14 residues. In nucleotides, the CDR3 is TGTGCCAGCAGGGCCGCCTTTAACACCGGGGAGCTGTTTTTT. Amino acid sequence: CASRAAFNTGELFF.

This sequence joins TRBV5-1 and TRBJ2-2; TRBD2 matches 10 bases. Per germline, CDR1 SGHRS and CDR2 YFSETQ. V shed 1 base, J shed 0 bases, and the junction held 6 bases outside the gene matches. This CDR3 contains 18 residues. CDR3 sequence: CASSLRPSGGANTGELFF. The CDR3 bases are TGCGCCAGCAGCTTGAGGCCTAGCGGGGGCGCGAACACCGGGGAGCTGTTTTTT.

The genes are TRBV28 and TRBJ2-7; 7 bases are shared with TRBD1. Germline V lookup: CDR1 MDHEN, CDR2 SYDVKM. Trimming at V came to 2 bases and at J to 0 bases, leaving 10 bases not matched to a gene. The CDR3 consists of 17 residues. CDR3 residues: CASSLRRDSDSSYEQYF. For the CDR3, the DNA is TGTGCCAGCAGTTTAAGACGGGACAGCGATAGCTCCTACGAGCAGTACTTC.

This clone was observed a few times. The chain has TRBV5-4 and TRBJ2-5; D is ambiguous. The ends were cut back, 4 bases at V and 7 bases at J, with 17 bases in the middle. CDR1 is SGHNT and CDR2 is YYREEE in the germline V gene (reference sequence). The CDR3 covers 14 residues. As DNA, the CDR3 is TGTGCCAGCAGCCCACGGCCTAATTCGGGGACCCAGTACTTC. Translation: CASSPRPNSGTQYF.

V is TRBV6-5 and J is TRBJ1-1, with no clear D. Germline lookup yields CDR1 MNHEY and CDR2 SVGAGI. The CDR3 sequence is 12 residues long. Trimming took 6 bases from V and 4 from J, leaving 9 bases between them. DNA for the CDR3: TGTGCCAGCAGATCAGAGGGCACTGAAGCTTTCTTT. Translated: CASRSEGTEAFF.

The chain has TRBV5-6 and TRBJ2-7; 7 bases agree with TRBD2. The CDR3 totals 13 residues. Germline CDR1 and CDR2: SGHDT and YYEEEE. V lost 2 bases and J lost 3; bases outside the gene matches: 2. CDR3 region: CASSFSSGYEQYF. The CDR3 DNA is TGTGCCAGCAGCTTTTCTAGCGGCTACGAGCAGTACTTC.

This clone was seen only once. This chain connects TRBV5-1 to TRBJ2-5; 11 nucleotides align to TRBD1. The CDR3 length is 16 residues. Germline loops: CDR1 SGHRS, CDR2 YFSETQ. Trimming took 3 bases from V and 0 from J; bases not matched to a gene: 4. The chain's CDR3 is CASSSGTGGYQETQYF. In DNA, the CDR3 is TGCGCCAGCAGCTCCGGGACAGGGGGGTACCAAGAGACCCAGTACTTC.

This chain uses TRBV10-2 with TRBJ2-2, with 9 nucleotides matching TRBD2. Trimming cost V 2 bases and J 6 bases; bases outside gene matches: 13. Germline V lookup: CDR1 WSHSY, CDR2 SAAADI. The CDR3 sequence is 18 residues long. As DNA, the CDR3 is TGCGCCAGCAGTGAGCCTGCGACTAGCGGTTCTGGGGCCGGGGAGCTGTTTTTT. Its protein is CASSEPATSGSGAGELFF.

The chain uses TRBV25-1 and TRBJ2-2; 8 bases are shared with TRBD2. J gave up 11 bases and V 1 base, and 6 bases lay outside the gene matches. The length of the CDR3 is 14 residues. The germline gives CDR1 MGHDK, CDR2 SYGVNS. CDR3 protein: CASSEWSGGYELFF. CDR3 nucleotides: TGTGCCAGCAGTGAATGGAGCGGGGGATACGAGCTGTTTTTT.

The table lists this clone with a few counts. This chain connects TRBV6-5 to TRBJ2-7; tentative D call: TRBD1 (7 bases). Between the trimmed V and J ends, which lost 6 bases and 3 bases, there was a span of 12 bases. Germline loops: CDR1 MNHEY, CDR2 SVGAGI. The CDR3 runs 13 residues. The CDR3 sequence: CASSSGGLYEQYF. CDR3 nucleotides: TGTGCCAGCAGCTCAGGGGGACTCTACGAGCAGTACTTC.

This clone occurred a few times. CDR3 amino acids: CASRDPGSYQPQHF. CDR3 coding DNA: TGTGCCAGTAGGGATCCAGGGTCCTATCAGCCCCAGCATTTT. This sequence joins TRBV19 and TRBJ1-5; tentative D call: TRBD1 (5 bases). The ends were cut back, 6 bases at V and 5 bases at J, with 14 bases in the middle. The CDR3 is 14 residues long. Germline V lookup: CDR1 LNHDA, CDR2 SQIVND (reference sequence).

The chain is built from TRBV5-8 and TRBJ2-7; D not certain. V lost 4 bases, J lost 4 bases, and 9 bases lay in between. The CDR3 runs to 12 residues. Germline V gives CDR1 SGHTS, CDR2 YDEGEE. Here the CDR3 DNA reads TGTGCCAGCAGCGTAAATCTTTACGAGCAGTACTTC. This codes for CASSVNLYEQYF. The variable domain in full, completed from reference TRBV5-8 and TRBJ2-7, reads EAGVTQSPTHLIKTRGQQATLRCSPISGHTSVYWYQQALGLGLQFLLWYDEGEERNRGNFPPRFSGRQFPNYSSELNVNALELEDSALYLCASSVNLYEQYFGPGTRLTVT.

This chain joins TRBV12-5 and TRBJ2-1, with D possibly TRBD1 on 5 matching bases. This CDR3 is 15 amino acids long. CDR1 LGHNT and CDR2 FRNRAP come from the germline V gene. V lost 6 bases and J lost 1, with 13 bases in between. Here the CDR3 reads CASGRPGSSYNEQFF. The CDR3 DNA sequence: TGTGCTAGTGGCCGACCAGGGTCGTCCTACAATGAGCAGTTCTTC. The variable domain in full, with the rest retrieved from reference TRBV12-5 and TRBJ2-1, is DARVTQTPRHKVTEMGQEVTMRCQPILGHNTVFWYRQTMMQGLELLAYFRNRAPLDDSGMPKDRFSAEMPDATLATLKIQPSEPRDSAVYFCASGRPGSSYNEQFFGPGTRLTVL.

The chain recombines TRBV9 with TRBJ1-5, with D perhaps matching TRBD1 (5 bases). The CDR3 loop spans 15 amino acids. Germline CDR1 reads SGDLS; CDR2 reads YYNGEE. Trimming removed 3 bases at V and 7 bases at J, with 17 bases between. In DNA, the CDR3 is TGTGCCAGCAGCGGGGGGTCCGGGGGGGACCAGCCCCAGCATTTT. This gives the protein CASSGGSGGDQPQHF.

This clone was detected a few times. The chain links TRBV2 to TRBJ1-1, with TRBD1 identical over 8 bases. J was trimmed by 3 bases and V by 6 bases; bases with no gene match: 12. The CDR3 sequence is 16 residues long. CDR1 and CDR2 (germline): SNHLY, FYNNEI. The CDR3 nucleotides read TGTGCCAGCAGCTCGGACAGGGCGGGTAGATACACTGAAGCTTTCTTT. The encoded protein is CASSSDRAGRYTEAFF.

In its sample, this clone was seen a few times. V usage is TRBV9 and J usage is TRBJ2-1; D possibly corresponds to TRBD1 (5 bases). The CDR3 contains 15 residues. V lost 0 bases, J lost 8 bases, and 15 bases lay in between. The germline V gene encodes CDR1 SGDLS and CDR2 YYNGEE. The chain's CDR3 is CASSVVGAYYDEQFF. CDR3 DNA: TGTGCCAGCAGCGTAGTAGGGGCGTATTACGATGAGCAGTTCTTC.

This chain uses TRBV5-6 with TRBJ1-1, with 7 bases aligning to TRBD1. This CDR3 contains 16 residues. CDR1 is SGHDT, CDR2 YYEEEE, per germline. V shed 1 base and J 6 bases; nucleotides not matched to a gene: 12. The CDR3 sequence is CASSLRGRGQGAEAFF. The CDR3 DNA is TGTGCCAGCAGCTTGAGAGGTAGGGGGCAAGGGGCTGAAGCTTTCTTT.

This sequence joins TRBV10-3 and TRBJ2-2, with 9 nucleotides matching TRBD2. V dropped 3 bases and J dropped 6; count of bases not matched to a gene: 8. Germline V lookup: CDR1 ENHRY, CDR2 SYGVKD. This CDR3 comprises 16 residues. The CDR3 DNA reads TGTGCCATCAGTGACGAAGCGGGAGGTTCTCCCGGGGAGCTGTTTTTT. Its protein is CAISDEAGGSPGELFF.

The genes are TRBV11-3 and TRBJ2-7, with D perhaps TRBD2 (5 bases). Germline CDR1 and CDR2: SGHNT and YENEEA. CDR3 size: 14 residues. The V and J ends lost 2 bases and 7 bases respectively, with 15 bases between them. This CDR3 is CASSLTGPTGEQYF. In DNA, the CDR3 is TGTGCCAGCAGCTTAACGGGTCCCACGGGGGAGCAGTACTTC.

This clone was picked up a small number of times. The CDR3 DNA is TGTGCCAGCCGCGGAGCGGGAGAGTACAATGAGCAGTTCTTC. As protein: CASRGAGEYNEQFF. The genes are TRBV5-6 and TRBJ2-1; 8 positions match TRBD2. The CDR3 consists of 14 residues. The V and J ends lost 7 bases and 4 bases, in that order; junction bases with no gene match: 7. The germline CDR1 and CDR2 sequences are SGHDT and YYEEEE.